Many counts were recorded for the clone carrying this TCR beta chain. As yet, its antigen is unknown. Each CDR3 protein gets one entry after TCRdb re-called the 5' RACE reads with MiXCR. The data hold 500,000 to 650,000 distinct CDR3 sequences, with 13% observed a single time. The sample originates from a study of T cells after yellow fever vaccination. General observations from the study: Post-booster reappearance was seen for most primary-vaccination clones (96% CD4, around 88% CD8). Clonotype sharing between CD4 and CD8 compartments was small.

The V gene's germline CDR1 is DFQATT and CDR2 SNEGSKA (reference sequence). CDR3 length equals 12 residues. The ends were cut back, 6 bases at V and 10 bases at J, with 16 bases in the middle. The chain combines TRBV20-1 with TRBJ2-1; D is undetermined. Here the sequenced sample was PBMCs, taken on the day of the yellow fever booster vaccination. This sequence was found in a man aged 30-40 years who received the YFV17D yellow fever vaccine. CDR3 protein: CSATVLGPEQFF. In nucleotides, the CDR3 is TGCAGTGCCACGGTCCTAGGACCAGAGCAGTTCTTC.